This TCR beta chain is drawn from a study of shared clonotypes between healthy human individuals. The CDR3 length is 19 residues. Germline CDR1 is WSHSY and CDR2 is SAAADI. Trimming stripped 8 bases from V and 8 bases from J, with 36 bases between. Clones were read by immunoSEQ multiplex PCR, and TCRdb kept only the in-frame ones, dropping some. The top ten hold around 1.4% of the sample, which has 850,000 to 1,200,000 clones, roughly 70% seen once. The source material was memory CD4+ T cells sorted from blood. Subset: CD45RA-negative fraction. The rearrangement links TRBV10-2 to TRBJ1-2, with D maybe TRBD1 (5 bases). This TCR was recovered from a man younger than 35 in good health. The CDR3 spells CASGTSVGDMEGLIGGYTF. DNA of the CDR3: TGCGCCAGCGGGACTAGCGTGGGGGATATGGAGGGGCTAATCGGCGGCTACACCTTC.